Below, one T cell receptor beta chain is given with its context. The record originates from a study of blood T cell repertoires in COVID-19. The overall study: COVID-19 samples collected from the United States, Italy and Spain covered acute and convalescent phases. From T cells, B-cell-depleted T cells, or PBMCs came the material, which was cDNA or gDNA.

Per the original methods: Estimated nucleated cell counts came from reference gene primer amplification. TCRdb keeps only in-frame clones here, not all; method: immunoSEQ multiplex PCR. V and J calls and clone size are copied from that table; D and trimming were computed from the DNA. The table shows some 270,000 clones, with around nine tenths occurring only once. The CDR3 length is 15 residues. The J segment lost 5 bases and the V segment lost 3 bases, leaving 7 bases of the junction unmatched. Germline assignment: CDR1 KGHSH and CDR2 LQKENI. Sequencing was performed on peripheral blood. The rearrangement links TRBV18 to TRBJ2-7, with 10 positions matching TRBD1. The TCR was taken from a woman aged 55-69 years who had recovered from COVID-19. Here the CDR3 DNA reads TGTGCCAGCTCACCTCGGACAGGGGGACGAGACGAGCAGTACTTC. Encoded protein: CASSPRTGGRDEQYF.